Listed here are 23 T cell receptor beta chains from one sample, sequenced in a study of shared clonotypes between healthy human individuals. Assay: immunoSEQ multiplex PCR; the TCRdb copy retains only in-frame clones and omits some. The sample holds roughly 1.4 million clones, 98% seen once. Source material: naive CD4+ T cells sorted from blood. Subset of the sample: CD45RA+ positively selected. These receptors were taken from a man under 40 in good health.

This clone occurred once. The chain carries TRBV7-9 and TRBJ1-3, with 7 bases fitting TRBD1. V lost 11 bases to trimming and J lost 8 bases; unmatched junction nucleotides: 9. The germline CDR1 and CDR2 sequences are SEHNR and FQNEAQ (reference sequence). The CDR3 loop spans 12 amino acids. The chain's CDR3 is CASPQGDDTIYF. The CDR3 coding sequence is TGTGCCTCTCCGCAGGGGGACGACACCATATATTTT.

A remark on this clone: Other DNA sequences within the sample encode an identical CDR3. The chain has TRBV5-1 and TRBJ2-2; weak D call: TRBD2 (5 bases). Germline CDR1 SGHRS, CDR2 YFSETQ. The CDR3 length is 13 residues. Trimming cost V 0 bases and J 8 bases, with 8 bases left between them. CDR3 sequence: CASSLAGGGELFF. The CDR3 DNA follows: TGCGCCAGCAGCTTGGCAGGAGGTGGGGAGCTGTTTTTT.

This chain uses TRBV18 with TRBJ1-5, with 10 bases aligning to TRBD1. The germline V gene has CDR1 KGHSH and CDR2 LQKENI. The CDR3 contains 17 residues. The J segment lost 0 bases and the V segment lost 5 bases, leaving 7 bases of the junction unmatched. CDR3 bases: TGTGCCAGCTCAACGGACAGGGGGGGATTTAGCAATCAGCCCCAGCATTTT. This translates into CASSTDRGGFSNQPQHF.

The genes are TRBV10-3 and TRBJ2-2; D call uncertain. Germline V gene sequence: CDR1 ENHRY, CDR2 SYGVKD. Trimming removed 1 base from V and 7 bases from J, with 7 bases in between. The CDR3 spans 13 residues. CDR3 loop: CAISEYRDGELFF. CDR3 DNA: TGTGCCATCAGTGAGTATCGCGACGGGGAGCTGTTTTTT.

This chain uses TRBV5-6 with TRBJ2-5; D is undetermined. There are 11 residues in the CDR3. Germline V gene lookup returns CDR1 SGHDT and CDR2 YYEEEE. Trimming left V 5 bases short and J 5 bases short, with 7 bases between. The CDR3 here is CASRGSETQYF. The CDR3 DNA is TGTGCCAGCAGGGGGTCTGAGACCCAGTACTTC.

The V call is TRBV7-9, the J call TRBJ2-5; 9 bases map to TRBD2. Trimming at V came to 5 bases and at J to 4 bases, leaving 11 bases not matched to a gene. The CDR3 is 16 amino acids. Per the germline V gene, CDR1 is SEHNR and CDR2 is FQNEAQ (reference sequence). CDR3 nucleotide sequence: TGTGCCAGCAGCCCCAGGGAGGCGGGAGGGTCAGAGACCCAGTACTTC. This encodes CASSPREAGGSETQYF.

This sequence joins TRBV2 and TRBJ1-2; tentative D call: TRBD1 (5 bases). The CDR3 covers 13 residues. Germline V gene data show CDR1 as SNHLY and CDR2 as FYNNEI. V dropped 5 bases and J dropped 6 bases, with 13 bases sitting between them. The DNA for the CDR3 is TGTGCCAGCAGTCTCTCAGGGCTGGATGGCTACACCTTC. The encoded protein is CASSLSGLDGYTF.

The chain carries TRBV5-4 and TRBJ2-2; 10 nucleotides align to TRBD2. Germline V gene sequence: CDR1 SGHNT, CDR2 YYREEE (reference sequence). V was pared by 2 bases and J by 7 bases, with 5 bases of the junction left unmatched. This CDR3 spans 15 amino acids. DNA of the CDR3: TGTGCCAGCAGCTTAGCGGGAGGGCCGGACGGGGAGCTGTTTTTT. It specifies CASSLAGGPDGELFF. Filled out from reference TRBV5-4 and TRBJ2-2, the complete variable domain reads ETGVTQSPTHLIKTRGQQVTLRCSSQSGHNTVSWYQQALGQGPQFIFQYYREEENGRGNFPPRFSGLQFPNYSSELNVNALELDDSALYLCASSLAGGPDGELFFGEGSRLTVL.

V is TRBV6-1 and J is TRBJ2-7, with D possibly matching TRBD2 (6 bases). Trimming pared 5 bases from V and 5 bases from J, leaving 13 bases between. Germline assignment: CDR1 MNHNS and CDR2 SASEGT. The CDR3 is 13 amino acids. The CDR3 DNA follows: TGTGCCAGCAGTCCTACTAGCTTCCACGAGCAGTACTTC. It is translated as CASSPTSFHEQYF.

Regarding this clone: Other DNA sequences in this sample translate to the same CDR3. The gene calls are TRBV2 and TRBJ2-5; D gene unclear. V was pared by 6 bases and J by 1 base, with 0 bases between. Germline V gene data show CDR1 as SNHLY and CDR2 as FYNNEI. The length of the CDR3 is 10 residues. CDR3 sequence: CASSQETQYF. In nucleotides, the CDR3 is TGTGCCAGCAGCCAAGAGACCCAGTACTTC.

This chain connects TRBV18 to TRBJ2-5, with TRBD2 matching over 9 bases. Germline CDR1 reads KGHSH; CDR2 reads LQKENI. CDR3 length equals 15 residues. With V trimmed by 4 bases and J by 5 bases, 8 bases remained unmatched. The CDR3 loop reads CASSRGAGGDETQYF. CDR3 nucleotide sequence: TGTGCCAGCTCACGAGGAGCGGGGGGCGATGAGACCCAGTACTTC. Variable domain in full (rest from reference TRBV18 and TRBJ2-5): NAGVMQNPRHLVRRRGQEARLRCSPMKGHSHVYWYRQLPEEGLKFMVYLQKENIIDESGMPKERFSAEFPKEGPSILRIQQVVRGDSAAYFCASSRGAGGDETQYFGPGTRLLVL.

This clone has just one count. The genes are TRBV27 and TRBJ2-7, with D uncertain. The CDR3 contains 17 residues. Germline-derived CDR1 and CDR2 are MNHEY and SMNVEV (reference sequence). The V and J ends lost 5 bases and 4 bases respectively, with 24 bases between them. The CDR3 here is CASSPRFPTAVGYEQYF. CDR3 DNA sequence: TGTGCCAGCAGTCCGCGGTTTCCTACCGCGGTTGGGTACGAGCAGTACTTC.

The chain combines TRBV18 with TRBJ1-1, with D maybe TRBD1 (5 bases). The germline gives CDR1 KGHSH, CDR2 LQKENI. The CDR3 has 18 residues. V shed 3 bases and J shed 2 bases, with 22 bases lying between them. This CDR3 reads CASSPMIFGAGYNTEAFF. The CDR3 nucleotides read TGTGCCAGCTCACCTATGATTTTTGGGGCAGGGTATAACACTGAAGCTTTCTTT.

The chain uses TRBV5-1 and TRBJ2-3; D gene unclear. V lost 5 bases, J lost 0 bases, and 13 bases lay in between. In germline, CDR1 is SGHRS, CDR2 YFSETQ. The CDR3 totals 15 residues. The CDR3 region is CASRVTATSTDTQYF. The CDR3 nucleotides are TGCGCCAGCAGGGTAACGGCAACTAGCACAGATACGCAGTATTTT.

The chain is built from TRBV18 and TRBJ2-1, with a possible D match to TRBD1 (5 bases). Trimming stripped 3 bases from V and 9 bases from J, with 9 bases between. The CDR3 spans 12 residues. From germline, CDR1 is KGHSH and CDR2 LQKENI. CDR3 coding DNA: TGTGCCAGCTCACCGGGAAGGGGTGAGCAGTTCTTC. Protein: CASSPGRGEQFF.

This rearrangement joins TRBV7-8 to TRBJ1-5; 10 nucleotides align to TRBD1. Germline V lookup: CDR1 SGHVS, CDR2 FQNEAQ. J gave up 5 bases and V 3 bases, and 1 base lay outside the gene matches. This CDR3 contains 14 residues. Written as DNA, the CDR3 is TGTGCCAGCAGCTTCGGGACAGGGGATCAGCCCCAGCATTTT. Protein product: CASSFGTGDQPQHF.

J is TRBJ2-7 and V is TRBV28; D is unclear. V shed 2 bases and J shed 3 bases, with 5 bases lying between them. The length of the CDR3 is 12 residues. Germline CDR1 reads MDHEN; CDR2 reads SYDVKM. The CDR3 coding sequence is TGTGCCAGCAGTTTACAGTTCTACGAGCAGTACTTC. This codes for CASSLQFYEQYF.

A note on this clone: Distinct nucleotide sequences in the sample also encode this CDR3. The rearrangement joins TRBV5-1 to TRBJ2-5; 8 bases are shared with TRBD1. V shed 1 base and J 4 bases; nucleotides not matched to a gene: 6. Germline-derived CDR1 and CDR2 are SGHRS and YFSETQ. The CDR3 covers 15 residues. The CDR3 spells CASSLRQGSGETQYF. CDR3 DNA sequence: TGCGCCAGCAGCTTGAGACAGGGGAGTGGAGAGACCCAGTACTTC.

J is TRBJ1-1 and V is TRBV7-2; no firm D call. CDR1 and CDR2 (germline): SGHTA, FQGNSA. The V end was cut by 2 bases, the J end by 4 bases, with 11 bases between. CDR3 length: 14 residues. The CDR3 DNA follows: TGTGCCAGCAGCTTACTAGGGAAGGTCACTGAAGCTTTCTTT. Translated: CASSLLGKVTEAFF.

The gene calls are TRBV29-1 and TRBJ2-5; 9 positions agree with TRBD1. Trimming removed 4 bases from V and 5 bases from J; junction bases left unmatched: 17. Germline values: CDR1 SQVTM, CDR2 ANQGSEA. The CDR3 extends over 17 amino acids. Written as DNA, the CDR3 is TGCAGCGTTGGGGGGCCGGGACAGGGAGTCGGGGTTGAGACCCAGTACTTC. Protein sequence: CSVGGPGQGVGVETQYF.

The chain has TRBV7-9 and TRBJ1-2; 8 bases map to TRBD1. After removal of 5 bases from V and 7 bases from J, the junction contained 15 bases not matched to a gene. Per the germline V gene, CDR1 is SEHNR and CDR2 is FQNEAQ (reference sequence). The CDR3 loop spans 16 amino acids. CDR3 coding DNA: TGTGCCAGCAGCCCTCGGACAGGGATACCTTCGGGTGGCTACACCTTC. Protein: CASSPRTGIPSGGYTF.

The chain combines TRBV21-1 with TRBJ2-7; the DNA was not compared with TRBD1, the D call given in the table. TRBV21-1 is classified as a pseudogene. The CDR3 totals 16 residues. CDR3 protein: CASSKGCQGAGYEQYF. The DNA of the CDR3 is TGTGCCAGCAGCAAAGGGTGCCAGGGGGCGGGCTACGAGCAGTACTTC.

This clone showed up just once. V gene TRBV27 combines with J gene TRBJ1-5, with D uncertain. Trimming pared 5 bases from V and 4 bases from J, leaving 9 bases between. The CDR3 loop spans 13 amino acids. CDR1 is MNHEY, CDR2 SMNVEV, per germline (reference sequence). The CDR3, as DNA: TGTGCCAGCAGTGGCCAGAATAATCAGCCCCAGCATTTT. Translated: CASSGQNNQPQHF.